The 8 T cell receptor beta chains presented below share a single source sample, sequenced in a study of blood T cell repertoires in COVID-19. Using immunoSEQ multiplex PCR, the repertoire was profiled, and TCRdb retains in-frame clones only, with some absent. The sample has approximately 190,000 clones, around 84% seen once. The sequencing sample was made of peripheral blood. These receptors all come from a man under 40 with active or convalescent COVID-19.

This clone has just one count. The rearrangement uses TRBV28 and TRBJ1-1; D may be TRBD1 (6 bases). The CDR3 loop spans 12 amino acids. Germline V lookup: CDR1 MDHEN, CDR2 SYDVKM. With 8 bases removed from V and 4 bases from J, the gap between germline ends came to 11 bases. The CDR3 loop is CASGGGGTEAFF. In DNA, the CDR3 is TGTGCCAGCGGGGGAGGGGGCACTGAAGCTTTCTTT.

The chain joins TRBV19 to TRBJ1-3; 7 bases agree with TRBD1. The junction had 7 bases not matched to a gene; V was cut back by 4 bases and J by 4 bases. CDR3 size: 15 residues. CDR1 LNHDA and CDR2 SQIVND come from the germline V gene (reference sequence). DNA of the CDR3: TGTGCCAGTAGTAATGACAGGGACTCCGGAAACACCATATATTTT. Its protein product is CASSNDRDSGNTIYF.

This chain connects TRBV4-1 to TRBJ1-5; D gene uncertain. The germline V and J ends were trimmed by 3 bases and 5 bases, with 8 bases remaining between them. CDR1 and CDR2 (germline): MGHRA, YSYEKL. This CDR3 has 13 residues. The CDR3 protein is CASSQEGDQPQHF. The CDR3 nucleotides are TGCGCCAGCAGCCAGGAAGGAGATCAGCCCCAGCATTTT.

The chain carries TRBV19 and TRBJ2-7, with 11 bases that match TRBD2. CDR3 length equals 16 residues. V was pared by 5 bases and J by 2 bases, with 8 bases of the junction left unmatched. Germline CDR1 LNHDA, CDR2 SQIVND (reference sequence). Here the CDR3 reads CASSGAGLAATYEQYF. In nucleotides, the CDR3 is TGTGCCAGTAGTGGCGCGGGACTAGCGGCCACCTACGAGCAGTACTTC.

This chain joins TRBV19 and TRBJ1-2; D may be TRBD1 (5 bases). The CDR3 runs to 13 residues. V was shortened by 4 bases and J by 6 bases, with 12 bases between the two germline ends. The V gene's germline CDR1 is LNHDA and CDR2 SQIVND (reference sequence). The CDR3 spells CASSTRVLNGYTF. CDR3 DNA sequence: TGTGCCAGTAGTACCAGGGTGTTAAATGGCTACACCTTC.

The V and J genes are TRBV12-2 and TRBJ1-5; TRBD1, the table's D call, was not compared with the DNA. TRBV12-2 is given as a pseudogene. The CDR3 is 16 amino acids. The CDR3 spells CASRWGTGDSNQPQHF. For the CDR3, the DNA is TGTGCAAGTCGCTGGGGGACAGGAGATAGCAATCAGCCCCAGCATTTT.

This clone was observed a handful of times. The chain couples TRBV11-3 to TRBJ1-1, with TRBD1 as a possible D gene (5 bases). The CDR3 totals 14 residues. The germline gives CDR1 SGHNT, CDR2 YENEEA. V dropped 0 bases and J dropped 4 bases, with 9 bases sitting between them. The CDR3 sequence: CASSLDEGLTEAFF. CDR3 coding DNA: TGTGCCAGCAGCTTAGACGAGGGACTCACTGAAGCTTTCTTT.

The rearrangement joins TRBV6-2 or TRBV6-3 to TRBJ2-7; TRBD2 matches at 15 bases. CDR1 and CDR2 from the germline V gene are MNHEY and SVGEGT. V trimming: 2 bases; J trimming: 5 bases; junction bases outside the gene matches: 4. The CDR3 is 16 amino acids. The chain's CDR3 is CASSYRGTSGRNEQYF. CDR3 nucleotides: TGTGCCAGCAGTTACAGAGGGACTAGCGGGAGGAACGAGCAGTACTTC.